This T cell receptor beta chain is from a study of blood T cell repertoires in COVID-19. Study-wide context: PBMCs, B-cell-depleted T cells, or T cells were the source of the cDNA or gDNA that made up the material.

V lost 1 base and J 5 bases, leaving 12 bases between the germline ends. Germline V gives CDR1 KGHDR, CDR2 SFDVKD. This CDR3 region has 15 residues. Original processing methods: Amplified reference gene primers provided the basis for estimating nucleated cell counts. The data were produced by immunoSEQ multiplex PCR, yet TCRdb's version contains in-frame clones alone and is incomplete. That table is the source of V, J and clone size, and D and trimming were worked out from the DNA. The top ten clones hold 6.8% of a sample with roughly 110,000 clones, approximately 88% of them seen once. Sequenced input: peripheral blood. The chain is built from TRBV24-1 and TRBJ2-3, with D perhaps matching TRBD2 (6 bases). This sequence originates from a man aged 50 to 60 with active or convalescent COVID-19. The CDR3 is CATSDFRGARDTQYF. As DNA, the CDR3 is TGTGCCACCAGTGATTTTCGCGGGGCAAGAGATACGCAGTATTTT.